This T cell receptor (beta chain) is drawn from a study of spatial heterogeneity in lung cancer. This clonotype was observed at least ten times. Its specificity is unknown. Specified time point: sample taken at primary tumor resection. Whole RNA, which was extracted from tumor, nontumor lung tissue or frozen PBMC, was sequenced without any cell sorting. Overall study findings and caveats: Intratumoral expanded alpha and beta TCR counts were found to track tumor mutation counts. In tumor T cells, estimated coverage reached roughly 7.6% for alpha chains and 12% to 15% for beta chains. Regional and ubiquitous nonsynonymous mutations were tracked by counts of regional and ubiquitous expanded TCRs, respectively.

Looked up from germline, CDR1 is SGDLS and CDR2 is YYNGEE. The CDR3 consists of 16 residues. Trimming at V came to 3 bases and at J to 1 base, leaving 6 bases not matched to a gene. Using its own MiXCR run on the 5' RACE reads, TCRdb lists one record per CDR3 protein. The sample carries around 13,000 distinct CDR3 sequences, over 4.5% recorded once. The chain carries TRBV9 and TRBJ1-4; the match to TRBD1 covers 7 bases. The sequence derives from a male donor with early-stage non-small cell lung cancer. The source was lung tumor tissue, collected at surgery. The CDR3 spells CASSEPDRVTNEKLFF. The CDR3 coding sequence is TGTGCCAGCAGCGAACCAGACAGGGTAACTAATGAAAAACTGTTTTTT.